The 31 T cell receptor beta chains listed next were all sequenced from one sample in a study of blood T cell repertoires in COVID-19. TCRdb keeps only in-frame clones here, not all; method: immunoSEQ multiplex PCR. The sample contains about 41,000 clones, 81% of which appear only once. Material for sequencing was peripheral blood. Every receptor here comes from a man in his forties or fifties with active or convalescent COVID-19.

The chain uses TRBV28 and TRBJ1-2; TRBD1 aligns across 7 bases. V shed 7 bases and J 6 bases; nucleotides not matched to a gene: 5. Germline CDR1 and CDR2: MDHEN and SYDVKM. The CDR3 contains 12 residues. CDR3 DNA sequence: TGTGCCAGCACCGACAGGGCCAATGGCTACACCTTC. Translation gives CASTDRANGYTF.

The rearrangement links TRBV18 to TRBJ1-6, with TRBD1 as a possible D gene (6 bases). Deletions cut 3 bases from V and 8 bases from J, with 14 bases between. The germline V gene has CDR1 KGHSH and CDR2 LQKENI. This CDR3 is 15 amino acids long. As DNA, the CDR3 is TGTGCCAGCTCACCCACAGGGAACGAGGATTCACCCCTCCACTTT. Translating it yields CASSPTGNEDSPLHF.

The chain recombines TRBV29-1 with TRBJ2-1; 9 bases match TRBD2. The junction had 12 bases not matched to a gene; V was cut back by 4 bases and J by 8 bases. Germline lookup yields CDR1 SQVTM and CDR2 ANQGSEA. There are 15 residues in the CDR3. CDR3 sequence reads: CSVGIAGVFSDEQFF. The CDR3 DNA reads as TGCAGCGTTGGGATAGCGGGAGTATTTAGCGATGAGCAGTTCTTC.

The V gene is TRBV28, the J gene TRBJ1-5; tentative D call: TRBD1 (6 bases). Germline CDR1 MDHEN, CDR2 SYDVKM. The CDR3 consists of 19 residues. The V and J ends lost 3 bases and 1 base respectively, with 22 bases between them. The CDR3 is CASSLSGGDAYGSNQPQHF. The DNA for the CDR3 is TGTGCCAGCAGTTTGTCTGGGGGCGACGCCTACGGGAGCAATCAGCCCCAGCATTTT.

This clone was detected once. The rearrangement joins TRBV9 to TRBJ2-7, with D tentatively TRBD2 (6 bases). The V end lost 2 bases, the J end lost 0 bases, and 15 bases lay between the germline ends. The germline V gene encodes CDR1 SGDLS and CDR2 YYNGEE. The CDR3 is 16 residues long. The CDR3: CASSVSVGGDSYEQYF. The CDR3 region has the DNA TGTGCCAGCAGCGTCTCTGTGGGGGGAGACTCCTACGAGCAGTACTTC. Looking up the rest from reference TRBV9 and TRBJ2-7 gives the full variable domain: DSGVTQTPKHLITATGQRVTLRCSPRSGDLSVYWYQQSLDQGLQFLIQYYNGEERAKGNILERFSAQQFPDLHSELNLSSLELGDSALYFCASSVSVGGDSYEQYFGPGTRLTVT.

Concerning this clone: A read error may account for a junction end that differs from germline. The gene calls are TRBV11-3 and TRBJ2-2; D not resolved. Germline assignment: CDR1 SGHNT and CDR2 YENEEA. The CDR3 is made up of 13 amino acids. CDR3 nucleotide sequence: TGTGCCAGCAGCTTTGGTTCGTCAGACCAGCCGAGGTTT. Amino acids: CASSFGSSDQPRF. The full variable domain, in which reference TRBV11-3 and TRBJ2-2 provide the parts outside the CDR3, is EAGVVQSPRYKIIEKKQPVAFWCNPISGHNTLYWYLQNLGQGPELLIRYENEEAVDDSQLPKDRFSAERLKGVDSTLKIQPAELGDSAVYLCASSFGSSDQPRFGEGSRLTVL.

This clone occurred a few times. The chain employs TRBV27 and TRBJ2-3; TRBD2 matches at 11 bases. The CDR3 is 17 residues long. Per the germline V gene, CDR1 is MNHEY and CDR2 is SMNVEV (reference sequence). V lost 0 bases to trimming and J lost 3 bases; unmatched junction nucleotides: 5. The CDR3 reads CASSLSKGLAGTDTQYF. CDR3 nucleotide sequence: TGTGCCAGCAGTTTATCGAAAGGACTAGCGGGTACAGATACGCAGTATTTT.

The rearrangement links TRBV5-1 to TRBJ1-3; the D gene is possibly TRBD1 (5 bases). The germline gives CDR1 SGHRS, CDR2 YFSETQ. The V gene lost 4 bases and the J gene lost 4 bases, with 12 bases spanning the gap. This CDR3 has 14 residues. This CDR3 reads CASSPGQLGNTIYF. The CDR3 DNA follows: TGCGCCAGCAGCCCTGGACAACTGGGAAACACCATATATTTT.

The J gene is TRBJ2-7, the V gene TRBV4-1; 8 bases fit TRBD1. The V and J ends lost 4 bases and 3 bases, in that order; junction bases with no gene match: 11. The CDR3 spans 16 residues. The germline V gene encodes CDR1 MGHRA and CDR2 YSYEKL. The CDR3 sequence is CASSRLGGTGGYEQYF. The CDR3 nucleotides are TGCGCCAGCAGCCGCCTAGGGGGAACAGGGGGCTACGAGCAGTACTTC.

This chain uses TRBV2 with TRBJ2-7; 11 bases are a match to TRBD1. V shed 4 bases and J 5 bases; nucleotides not matched to a gene: 4. Germline V gives CDR1 SNHLY, CDR2 FYNNEI. CDR3 length: 14 residues. CDR3 sequence reads: CASSAGQGADEQYF. The CDR3 coding sequence is TGTGCCAGCAGTGCTGGACAGGGGGCCGACGAGCAGTACTTC.

The gene calls are TRBV12-5 and TRBJ2-6; 7 bases agree with TRBD1. V dropped 6 bases and J dropped 2; count of bases not matched to a gene: 4. Germline lookup yields CDR1 LGHNT and CDR2 FRNRAP. The CDR3 has 15 amino acids. The CDR3 sequence: CASGTGVAGANVLTF. The CDR3 DNA sequence: TGTGCTAGTGGAACAGGGGTGGCTGGGGCCAACGTCCTGACTTTC.

The chain recombines TRBV11-2 with TRBJ2-5, with 9 bases that match TRBD2. Germline trimming cut 4 bases from V and 5 bases from J; bases unmatched to any gene: 2. Germline CDR1 is SGHAT and CDR2 is FQNNGV. This CDR3 has 13 amino acids. The CDR3 loop is CASSSSGVETQYF. The CDR3 DNA is TGTGCCAGCAGCTCTAGCGGGGTCGAGACCCAGTACTTC.

This clone was found a few times. The CDR3 DNA reads TGTGCCAGCAGCTCAATGCGTCTAGGGGGCACAGCTTTCTTT. Amino acid sequence: CASSSMRLGGTAFF. This chain connects TRBV7-3 to TRBJ1-1, with 7 bases that match TRBD1. V dropped 4 bases and J dropped 10; count of bases not matched to a gene: 12. The CDR3 spans 14 residues. CDR1 is SGHTA and CDR2 is FQGTGA in the germline V gene.

The chain uses TRBV4-3 and TRBJ1-5, with no clear D. This CDR3 is 15 amino acids long. Germline CDR1 and CDR2: LGHNA and YSLEER. Deletions cut 2 bases from V and 4 bases from J, with 12 bases between. CDR3 bases: TGCGCCAGCAGCCAAAGATTGGGAGGGAATCAGCCCCAGCATTTT. This encodes CASSQRLGGNQPQHF.

The rearrangement uses TRBV7-2 and TRBJ2-5; tentatively, D is TRBD1 (6 bases). The CDR3 totals 14 residues. The germline V gene has CDR1 SGHTA and CDR2 FQGNSA. Trimming took 4 bases from V and 7 from J, leaving 16 bases between them. CDR3 sequence reads: CASSSSGTQGTQYF. As DNA, the CDR3 is TGTGCCAGCAGCTCGTCCGGGACACAGGGGACCCAGTACTTC.

The J gene is TRBJ2-5, the V gene TRBV7-9; D might be TRBD1 (5 bases). Germline V CDR1 and CDR2: SEHNR, FQNEAQ (reference sequence). With 7 bases removed from V and 7 bases from J, the gap between germline ends came to 19 bases. The CDR3 covers 14 residues. CDR3 amino acids: CASNTDAGRGTQYF. CDR3 nucleotides: TGTGCCAGCAACACGGACGCCGGAAGGGGGACCCAGTACTTC.

The chain uses TRBV4-1 and TRBJ2-6; D is uncertain. V dropped 4 bases and J dropped 3 bases, with 16 bases sitting between them. The CDR3 spans 17 residues. The germline V gene encodes CDR1 MGHRA and CDR2 YSYEKL. CDR3 sequence (DNA): TGCGCCAGCAGCCCCGAGCCCGATTATGGTGGGGCCAACGTCCTGACTTTC. Amino acid sequence: CASSPEPDYGGANVLTF.

This clone has a handful of counts. The chain carries TRBV28 and TRBJ2-7; D is unclear. CDR3 length: 15 amino acids. The germline CDR1 and CDR2 sequences are MDHEN and SYDVKM. V was trimmed by 3 bases and J by 2 bases, leaving 14 bases between them. The DNA for the CDR3 is TGTGCCAGCAGTTTTCGAACTCTTGTACCCTACGAGCAGTACTTC. This translates into CASSFRTLVPYEQYF.

The chain employs TRBV5-6 and TRBJ2-3, with a weak D call TRBD1 (6 bases). Germline lookup yields CDR1 SGHDT and CDR2 YYEEEE. The V and J ends lost 1 base and 5 bases respectively, with 14 bases between them. This CDR3 is built from 15 residues. The CDR3 region has the DNA TGTGCCAGCAGCTTGTTCGGACAGTTGGAAGATACGCAGTATTTT. It yields the protein CASSLFGQLEDTQYF.

The chain is built from TRBV27 and TRBJ2-7; perhaps TRBD1 as D (5 bases). CDR1 and CDR2 from the germline V gene are MNHEY and SMNVEV (reference sequence). The CDR3 covers 14 residues. Trimming took off 5 bases at V and 4 bases at J, with 15 bases between the two ends. The CDR3 bases are TGTGCCAGCAGTCTCACCCGACAGACGTACGAGCAGTACTTC. The encoded protein is CASSLTRQTYEQYF.

The rearrangement joins TRBV2 to TRBJ1-3; possibly TRBD1 for D (5 bases). V lost 5 bases, J lost 2 bases, and 13 bases lay in between. Germline CDR1 is SNHLY and CDR2 is FYNNEI. The CDR3 has 15 amino acids. In nucleotides, the CDR3 is TGTGCCAGCAGTCTCGGGGGTCCCCCTGGAAACACCATATATTTT. Encoded protein: CASSLGGPPGNTIYF.

This chain connects TRBV11-3 to TRBJ1-2, with 7 positions matching TRBD1. The CDR3 consists of 13 residues. CDR1 is SGHNT and CDR2 is YENEEA in the germline V gene. The CDR3 reads CASGRQGLYGYTF. The CDR3, as DNA: TGTGCGTCCGGAAGACAGGGACTTTATGGCTACACCTTC.

This clone was found a few times. In nucleotides, the CDR3 is TGTGCCAGCAGATCTCTTGACAGGGTAGGAAACACCATATATTTT. Translation gives CASRSLDRVGNTIYF. The chain joins TRBV28 to TRBJ1-3; 7 bases map to TRBD1. This CDR3 is 15 amino acids long. CDR1 and CDR2 (germline): MDHEN, SYDVKM. V shed 6 bases, J shed 4 bases, and the junction held 9 bases outside the gene matches. Together with reference TRBV28 and TRBJ1-3, the CDR3 gives the full variable domain: DVKVTQSSRYLVKRTGEKVFLECVQDMDHENMFWYRQDPGLGLRLIYFSYDVKMKEKGDIPEGYSVSREKKERFSLILESASTNQTSMYLCASRSLDRVGNTIYFGEGSWLTVV.

V gene TRBV12-3 or TRBV12-4 combines with J gene TRBJ2-1; a weak D match, TRBD2 (6 bases). The V end lost 5 bases, the J end lost 11 bases, and 13 bases lay between the germline ends. The CDR3 is 12 residues long. CDR3 coding DNA: TGTGCCAGCAGTCGAGAGGGGAGGCAGCAGTTCTTC. It specifies CASSREGRQQFF.

The CDR3 coding sequence is TGTGCCAGCAGCCCGGCAGGGGGCTTCGGGACTGAAGCTTTCTTT. Protein product: CASSPAGGFGTEAFF. V and J are TRBV11-2 and TRBJ1-1; 8 nucleotides line up with TRBD1. V was pared by 5 bases and J by 5 bases, with 10 bases of the junction left unmatched. CDR1 SGHAT and CDR2 FQNNGV come from the germline V gene. The CDR3 has 15 residues.

The V call is TRBV10-3, the J call TRBJ2-1; 7 bases agree with TRBD2. This CDR3 spans 15 amino acids. V dropped 2 bases and J dropped 4; count of bases not matched to a gene: 5. Germline V lookup: CDR1 ENHRY, CDR2 SYGVKD. The CDR3 reads CAISEPSGLYNEQFF. In DNA, the CDR3 is TGTGCCATCAGTGAGCCTAGCGGACTATACAATGAGCAGTTCTTC.

The chain joins TRBV9 to TRBJ1-2, with D perhaps matching TRBD1 (6 bases). CDR1 and CDR2 from the germline V gene are SGDLS and YYNGEE. The CDR3 is made up of 15 amino acids. V was pared by 4 bases and J by 4 bases, with 17 bases between. CDR3 DNA: TGTGCCAGCAGCCCCGACACCAGGGGAGCCTATGGCTACACCTTC. Its translation is CASSPDTRGAYGYTF.

The chain uses TRBV24-1 and TRBJ2-5; 9 bases match TRBD1. With 4 bases clipped from V and 3 bases from J, the junction kept 8 bases outside the gene matches. The CDR3 totals 16 residues. The germline gives CDR1 KGHDR, CDR2 SFDVKD. This chain's CDR3 is CATSDPTGGLEETQYF. CDR3 sequence (DNA): TGTGCCACCAGTGACCCGACAGGGGGGCTCGAAGAGACCCAGTACTTC.

The gene calls are TRBV6-1 and TRBJ1-2; possible D gene TRBD1, 6 bases. V was pared by 0 bases and J by 5 bases, with 7 bases between. Germline-derived CDR1 and CDR2 are MNHNS and SASEGT. The length of the CDR3 is 13 residues. The CDR3 nucleotides read TGTGCCAGCAGTGAAGCTGGACAGTATGGCTACACCTTC. Its protein product is CASSEAGQYGYTF.

This clone showed up just once. This sequence joins TRBV11-2 and TRBJ2-2, with D uncertain. Germline V CDR1 and CDR2: SGHAT, FQNNGV. The CDR3 covers 15 residues. Trimming removed 7 bases from V and 2 bases from J, with 14 bases in between. The chain's CDR3 is CASTRGQTNTGELFF. For the CDR3, the DNA is TGTGCCAGCACCCGAGGTCAAACTAACACCGGGGAGCTGTTTTTT.

The CDR3 nucleotides read TGTGCCAGCAGCTTAGGCGGGGGCGATACAGCAACTAATGAAAAACTGTTTTTT. This codes for CASSLGGGDTATNEKLFF. V gene TRBV7-2 combines with J gene TRBJ1-4; TRBD1 might be the D (6 bases). Deletions cut 1 base from V and 0 bases from J, with 15 bases between. The CDR3 spans 18 residues. Germline assignment: CDR1 SGHTA and CDR2 FQGNSA.